The rows below give T cell receptor beta chains drawn from one sample of a study of CD8 T cells in Susac syndrome. Each CDR3 protein gets one entry after TCRdb re-called the immunoSEQ multiplex PCR reads with MiXCR. The repertoire holds about 150,000 distinct CDR3 sequences, with 80% to 95% as singletons. Sequencing used CD4+ T cells from PBMCs. These receptor sequences come from a human donor with multiple sclerosis. CDR3s include the opening cysteine and the closing phenylalanine or tryptophan. D genes are given only for firm matches. Clone size is given for some rows only: seen once, a few or many times, or a class if the clone is expanded.

TRBJ1-2 | NA | TRBV28 | TRBD1 | CASSLQGGYGYTF | TGTGCCAGCAGTCTTCAGGGGGGCTATGGCTACACCTTC
TRBJ1-5 | NA | TRBV28 | NA | CASSLLRRGNQPQHF | TGTGCCAGCAGTTTACTACGGAGAGGCAATCAGCCCCAGCATTTT
TRBJ1-1 | NA | TRBV3-1 | NA | CASSQEVTEAFF | TGTGCCAGCAGCCAAGAGGTGACTGAAGCTTTCTTT
TRBJ1-2 | NA | TRBV29-1 | NA | CSVGDDLNYGYTF | TGCAGCGTTGGGGACGACCTTAACTATGGCTACACCTTC
TRBJ2-1 | NA | TRBV7-2 | NA | CASSFSGDFSYNEQFF | TGTGCCAGCAGCTTTTCGGGGGACTTCTCCTACAATGAGCAGTTCTTC
TRBJ2-5 | NA | TRBV20-1 | TRBD2 | CSARGLAGRETQYF | TGCAGTGCTAGAGGGCTAGCGGGACGAGAGACCCAGTACTTC
TRBJ2-5 | NA | TRBV3-1 | NA | CASSPHNRESQETQYF | TGTGCCAGCAGTCCCCACAACAGGGAGTCACAAGAGACCCAGTACTTC
TRBJ2-5 | NA | TRBV12-3/TRBV12-4 | NA | CASSRTVGYQETQYF | TGTGCCAGCAGCCGTACCGTCGGGTATCAGGAGACCCAGTACTTC
TRBJ2-6 | NA | TRBV5-1 | TRBD1 | CASREGAHSGANVLTF | TGCGCCAGCAGAGAGGGGGCCCACTCTGGGGCCAACGTCCTGACTTTC
TRBJ2-7 | NA | TRBV2 | NA | CASSEAPGHPQYF | TGTGCCAGCAGTGAAGCTCCGGGACATCCCCAGTACTTC
TRBJ2-6 | NA | TRBV30 | TRBD1 | CAWSPQQGTGANVLTF | TGTGCCTGGAGTCCCCAACAGGGGACTGGGGCCAACGTCCTGACTTTC
TRBJ1-6 | NA | TRBV7-2 | NA | CASSRRQASPLHF | TGTGCCAGCAGCCGTCGACAGGCCTCACCCCTCCACTTT
TRBJ2-1 | NA | TRBV20-1 | TRBD2 | CSAILSGGYSF | TGCAGTGCTATCCTAAGCGGGGGATATAGCTTC
TRBJ2-5 | NA | TRBV3-1 | TRBD2 | CASSQTSGQETQYF | TGTGCCAGCAGCCAGACTAGCGGCCAAGAGACCCAGTACTTC
TRBJ2-3 | NA | TRBV30 | NA | CAWLLGGDTQYF | TGTGCCTGGCTCCTAGGCGGAGATACGCAGTATTTT
TRBJ2-7 | few | TRBV29-1 | NA | CSAAGDSSNEQYF | TGCAGCGCCGCGGGTGACAGCAGCAACGAGCAGTACTTC
TRBJ1-5 | NA | TRBV25-1 | NA | CASSDYHSNQPQHF | TGTGCCAGCAGTGACTACCATAGCAATCAGCCCCAGCATTTT
TRBJ2-4 | NA | TRBV3-1 | NA | CASSQDLGGSQYF | TGTGCCAGCAGCCAAGATCTGGGGGGCTCTCAGTACTTC
TRBJ2-7 | NA | TRBV20-1 | TRBD2 | CSASGLASGSKGEQYF | TGCAGTGCTAGTGGGCTGGCTAGCGGGAGTAAGGGCGAGCAGTACTTC
TRBJ1-5 | NA | TRBV30 | TRBD1 | CAWGRGTGDQPQHF | TGTGCCTGGGGTAGGGGGACAGGTGATCAGCCCCAGCATTTT
TRBJ1-2 | few | TRBV12-3/TRBV12-4 | TRBD1 | CASSKGASLYGYTF | TGTGCCAGCAGTAAGGGGGCCTCGCTCTATGGCTACACCTTC
TRBJ1-6 | NA | TRBV19 | NA | CASSLLTPNNSPLHF | TGTGCCAGTAGCCTGCTGACACCTAATAATTCACCCCTCCACTTT
TRBJ1-3 | NA | TRBV2 | NA | CASNPDQGNTIYF | TGTGCCAGCAACCCCGACCAGGGAAACACCATATATTTT
TRBJ2-4 | NA | TRBV4-1 | NA | CASSQPGEVRAAKNIQYF | TGCGCCAGCAGCCAACCTGGTGAAGTAAGGGCCGCCAAAAACATTCAGTACTTC
TRBJ2-1 | NA | TRBV4-1 | TRBD2 | CASRAIAGASYNEQFF | TGCGCCAGCAGGGCAATAGCGGGGGCCTCCTACAATGAGCAGTTCTTC
TRBJ1-2 | NA | TRBV2 | TRBD1 | CASSVRGVNGYTF | TGTGCCAGCAGTGTCAGGGGGGTGAATGGCTACACCTTC
TRBJ2-4 | NA | TRBV28 | NA | CASSLGLTKNIQYF | TGTGCCAGCAGTTTAGGCCTCACCAAAAACATTCAGTACTTC
TRBJ2-1 | NA | TRBV18 | NA | CASSPLLDEQFF | TGTGCCAGCTCACCCTTACTCGATGAGCAGTTCTTC
TRBJ2-5 | NA | TRBV24-1 | TRBD1 | CATSDFGRGRETQYF | TGTGCCACCAGTGATTTTGGCAGGGGGCGAGAGACCCAGTACTTC
TRBJ2-1 | NA | TRBV18 | NA | CASSPPIGDEQFF | TGTGCCAGCTCACCACCCATAGGCGATGAGCAGTTCTTC
TRBJ2-1 | NA | TRBV5-1 | NA | CASKGYGTQFDEQFF | TGCGCCAGTAAAGGCTACGGGACTCAATTCGATGAGCAGTTCTTC
TRBJ1-4 | NA | TRBV7-9 | NA | CASSLEAPRAGRIEKLFF | TGTGCCAGCAGCTTAGAGGCCCCCCGGGCGGGGAGGATAGAAAAACTGTTTTTT
TRBJ1-2 | NA | TRBV12-3/TRBV12-4 | NA | CASSLAGNGYTF | TGTGCCAGCAGTTTAGCGGGAAATGGCTACACCTTC
TRBJ1-1 | NA | TRBV30 | NA | CAWSGPATEAFF | TGTGCCTGGAGTGGACCGGCCACTGAAGCTTTCTTT
TRBJ1-1 | NA | TRBV12-3/TRBV12-4 | NA | CASATQGWTEAFF | TGTGCCAGCGCGACGCAGGGTTGGACTGAAGCTTTCTTT
TRBJ2-3 | NA | TRBV28 | NA | CASSSAGQTDTQYF | TGTGCCAGCAGTTCGGCGGGACAGACAGATACGCAGTATTTT
TRBJ1-2 | few | TRBV5-4 | NA | CASSLDGVYGYTF | TGTGCCAGCAGCTTGGACGGGGTTTATGGCTACACCTTC